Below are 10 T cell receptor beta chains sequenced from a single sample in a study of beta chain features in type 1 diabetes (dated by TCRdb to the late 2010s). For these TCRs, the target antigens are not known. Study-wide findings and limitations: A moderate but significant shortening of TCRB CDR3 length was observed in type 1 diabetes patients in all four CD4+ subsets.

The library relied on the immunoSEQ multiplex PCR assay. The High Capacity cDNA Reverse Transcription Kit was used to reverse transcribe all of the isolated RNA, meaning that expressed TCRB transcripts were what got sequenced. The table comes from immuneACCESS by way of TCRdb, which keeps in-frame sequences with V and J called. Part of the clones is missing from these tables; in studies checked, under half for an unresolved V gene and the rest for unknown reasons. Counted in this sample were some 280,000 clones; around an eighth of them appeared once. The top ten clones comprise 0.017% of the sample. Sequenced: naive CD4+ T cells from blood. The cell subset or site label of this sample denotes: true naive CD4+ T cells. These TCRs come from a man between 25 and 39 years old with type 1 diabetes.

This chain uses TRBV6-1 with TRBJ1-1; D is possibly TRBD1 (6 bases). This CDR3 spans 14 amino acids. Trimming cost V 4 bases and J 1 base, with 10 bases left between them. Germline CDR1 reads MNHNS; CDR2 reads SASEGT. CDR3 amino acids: CASSGWTANTEAFF. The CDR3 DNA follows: TGTGCCAGCAGTGGTTGGACAGCGAACACTGAAGCTTTCTTT.

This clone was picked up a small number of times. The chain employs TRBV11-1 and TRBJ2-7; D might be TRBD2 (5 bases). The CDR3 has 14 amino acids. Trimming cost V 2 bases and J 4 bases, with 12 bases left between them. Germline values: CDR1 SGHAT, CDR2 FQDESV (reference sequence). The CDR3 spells CASSLRTGSYEQYF. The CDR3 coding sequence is TGTGCCAGCAGCTTAAGGACTGGGAGTTACGAGCAGTACTTC. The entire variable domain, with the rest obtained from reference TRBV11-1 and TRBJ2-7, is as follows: EAEVAQSPRYKITEKSQAVAFWCDPISGHATLYWYRQILGQGPELLVQFQDESVVDDSQLPKDRFSAERLKGVDSTLKIQPAELGDSAMYLCASSLRTGSYEQYFGPGTRLTVT.

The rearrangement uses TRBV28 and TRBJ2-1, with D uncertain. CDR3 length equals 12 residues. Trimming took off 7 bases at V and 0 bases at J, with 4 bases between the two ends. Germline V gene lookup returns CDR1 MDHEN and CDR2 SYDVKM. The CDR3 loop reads CASISSYNEQFF. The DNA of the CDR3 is TGTGCCAGCATCAGCTCCTACAATGAGCAGTTCTTC.

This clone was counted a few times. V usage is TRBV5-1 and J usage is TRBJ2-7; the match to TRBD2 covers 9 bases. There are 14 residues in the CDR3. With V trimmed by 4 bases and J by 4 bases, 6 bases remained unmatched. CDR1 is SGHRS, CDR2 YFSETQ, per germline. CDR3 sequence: CASSPGTSIYEQYF. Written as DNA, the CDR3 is TGCGCCAGCAGCCCCGGGACTAGCATTTACGAGCAGTACTTC.

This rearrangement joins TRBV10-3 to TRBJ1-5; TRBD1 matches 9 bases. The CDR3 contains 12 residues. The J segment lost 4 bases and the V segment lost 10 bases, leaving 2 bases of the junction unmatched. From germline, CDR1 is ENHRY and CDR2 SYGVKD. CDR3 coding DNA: TGTGCCAGCGGGACAGGGAATCAGCCCCAGCATTTT. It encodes CASGTGNQPQHF.

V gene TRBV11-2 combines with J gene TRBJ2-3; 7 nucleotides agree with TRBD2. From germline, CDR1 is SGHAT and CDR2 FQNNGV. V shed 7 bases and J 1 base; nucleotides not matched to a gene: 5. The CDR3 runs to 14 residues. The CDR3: CASTRSGGTDTQYF. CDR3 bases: TGTGCCAGCACAAGGAGCGGGGGCACAGATACGCAGTATTTT.

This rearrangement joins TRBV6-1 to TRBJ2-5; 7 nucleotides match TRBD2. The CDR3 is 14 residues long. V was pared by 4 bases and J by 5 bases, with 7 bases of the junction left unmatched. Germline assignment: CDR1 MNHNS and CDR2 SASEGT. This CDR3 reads CASSVGTISETQYF. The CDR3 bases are TGTGCCAGCAGTGTAGGGACTATATCGGAGACCCAGTACTTC.

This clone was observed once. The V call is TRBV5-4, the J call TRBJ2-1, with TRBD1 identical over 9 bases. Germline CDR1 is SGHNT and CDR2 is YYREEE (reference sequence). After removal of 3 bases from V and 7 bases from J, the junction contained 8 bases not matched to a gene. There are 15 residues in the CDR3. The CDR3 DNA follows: TGTGCCAGCAGCTCAGCCTGGGGACAGGGAAATGAGCAGTTCTTC. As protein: CASSSAWGQGNEQFF.

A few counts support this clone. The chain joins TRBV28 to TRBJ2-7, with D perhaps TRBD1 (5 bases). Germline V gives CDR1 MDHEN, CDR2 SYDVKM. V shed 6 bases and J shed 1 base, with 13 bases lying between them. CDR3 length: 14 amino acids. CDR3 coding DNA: TGTGCCAGCAGCCCCTCGGACACGTCCTACGAGCAGTACTTC. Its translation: CASSPSDTSYEQYF.

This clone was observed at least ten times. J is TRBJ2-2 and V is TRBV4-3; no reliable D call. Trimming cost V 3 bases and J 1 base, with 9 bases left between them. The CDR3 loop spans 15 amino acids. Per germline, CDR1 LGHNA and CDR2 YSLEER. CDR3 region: CASSQGNRNTGELFF. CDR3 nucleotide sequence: TGCGCCAGCAGCCAGGGCAATCGGAACACCGGGGAGCTGTTTTTT.